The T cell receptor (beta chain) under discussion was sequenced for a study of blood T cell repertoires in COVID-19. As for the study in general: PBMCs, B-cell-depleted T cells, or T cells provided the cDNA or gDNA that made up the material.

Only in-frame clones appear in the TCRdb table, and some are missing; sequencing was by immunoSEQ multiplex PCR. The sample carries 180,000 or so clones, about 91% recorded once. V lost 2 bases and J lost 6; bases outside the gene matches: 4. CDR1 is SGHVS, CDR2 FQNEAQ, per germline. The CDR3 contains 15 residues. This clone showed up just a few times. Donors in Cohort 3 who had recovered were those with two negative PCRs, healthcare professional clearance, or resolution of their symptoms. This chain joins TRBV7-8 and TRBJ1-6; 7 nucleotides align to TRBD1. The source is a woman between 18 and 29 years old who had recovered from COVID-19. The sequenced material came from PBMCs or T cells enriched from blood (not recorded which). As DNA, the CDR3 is TGTGCCAGCAGCTTAAGGACAGGACTTAATTCACCCCTCCACTTT. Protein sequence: CASSLRTGLNSPLHF.